Listed here is a single T cell receptor (beta chain). Its antigen remains unknown. The data were taken from a study of OX40 agonist ivuxolimab in advanced cancers. General study points: In general, CD8+ T cells held more expanded clones than CD4+ did, on average.

Germline V CDR1 and CDR2: MDHEN, SYDVKM. The CDR3 length is 15 residues. The V and J ends lost 2 bases and 3 bases respectively, with 10 bases between them. This table comes from immunoSEQ multiplex PCR, and its TCRdb copy is limited to in-frame clones, with some not included. This table has approximately 120,000 clones, 85% to 95% appearing once. This specimen was CD4+ or CD8+ T cells sorted from blood, taken in a trial of the OX40 agonist ivuxolimab. This TCR derives from an adult with an advanced solid tumor such as melanoma, head and neck, liver or kidney cancer. This chain connects TRBV28 to TRBJ1-4; D gene ambiguous. The CDR3 DNA is TGTGCCAGCAGTTTAAGGTCTGCATCTAATGAAAAACTGTTTTTT. Its protein is CASSLRSASNEKLFF.